The next 22 T cell receptor beta chains were all read from a single sample in a study of immune characterization of retroperitoneal liposarcoma. TCRdb re-called the PCR reads through MiXCR, storing one row per CDR3 protein. Among 6,500 to 8,000 distinct CDR3 sequences, around 30% were seen once, and the ten largest hold 35% to 45%. The material sequenced was blood. The source is a male donor with retroperitoneal liposarcoma.

A few counts support this clonotype. This chain uses TRBV3-1 with TRBJ2-1; 9 nucleotides match TRBD1. CDR1 is LGHDT and CDR2 is YNNKEL in the germline V gene (reference sequence). Trimming removed 6 bases from V and 7 bases from J; junction bases left unmatched: 10. This CDR3 has 15 residues. CDR3 in amino acids: CASRGVGQGLNEQFF. The DNA of the CDR3 is TGTGCCAGCAGAGGTGTGGGACAGGGATTAAATGAGCAGTTCTTC.

V is TRBV20-1 and J is TRBJ2-5, with D unresolved. The germline CDR1 and CDR2 sequences are DFQATT and SNEGSKA (reference sequence). The CDR3 runs to 13 residues. V was shortened by 3 bases and J by 2 bases, with 10 bases between the two germline ends. The CDR3: CSASFQDQETQYF. The DNA for the CDR3 is TGCAGTGCTAGTTTCCAGGATCAAGAGACCCAGTACTTC.

Written as DNA, the CDR3 is TGTGCCAGCAGCCCTTGGACTAGCGGGGCGAGCAATGAGCAGTTCTTC. Protein sequence: CASSPWTSGASNEQFF. This chain joins TRBV27 and TRBJ2-1; TRBD2 matches at 12 bases. Germline V gives CDR1 MNHEY, CDR2 SMNVEV (reference sequence). V shed 6 bases, J shed 6 bases, and the junction held 9 bases outside the gene matches. This CDR3 contains 16 residues.

A word on this clonotype: Because the CDR3 is missing its conserved closing phenylalanine or tryptophan, this is likely a read error. The chain uses TRBV7-6 and TRBJ2-5, with unresolved D. The CDR3 runs to 13 residues. Germline V gives CDR1 SGHVS, CDR2 FNYEAQ. The CDR3 nucleotides are TGTGTCAGCAGCTTATTTGGGAACAATGAGCAGTACCTC. Amino acid sequence: CVSSLFGNNEQYL.

This clonotype was detected only a few times. The chain uses TRBV27 and TRBJ2-1; the D call may be TRBD1 or TRBD2 (7 bases each). Germline CDR1 MNHEY, CDR2 SMNVEV (reference sequence). Trimming left V 6 bases short and J 6 bases short, with 18 bases between. This CDR3 is built from 15 residues. The DNA for the CDR3 is TGTGCCAGCAGCCGCGGGGGACAGCCTGGCAATGAGCAGTTCTTC. Its translation is CASSRGGQPGNEQFF.

This clonotype was counted many times. The CDR3 loop is CASSQLASGELFF. The CDR3 DNA is TGTGCCAGCAGTCAACTAGCGTCCGGGGAGCTGTTTTTT. This chain joins TRBV12-3 or TRBV12-4 and TRBJ2-2; TRBD2 agrees at 7 bases. The CDR3 consists of 13 residues. V shed 5 bases, J shed 6 bases, and the junction held 3 bases outside the gene matches.

This sequence joins TRBV30 and TRBJ2-1; no definite D call. TRBJ2-7 explains the end of the DNA better; the J call may be wrong. Germline V gene data show CDR1 as GTSNPN and CDR2 as SVGIG (reference sequence). CDR3 length equals 14 residues. In DNA, the CDR3 is TGTGCCTGGAGGGAGTGGAGCTCCTACAATGAGCAGTACTTC. Amino acids: CAWREWSSYNEQYF.

This clonotype was seen at least ten times. The chain uses TRBV5-1 and TRBJ2-3, with D tentatively TRBD2 (6 bases). Trimming stripped 1 base from V and 3 bases from J, with 6 bases between. The CDR3 has 13 amino acids. CDR1 SGHRS and CDR2 YFSETQ come from the germline V gene. CDR3 in DNA: TGCGCCAGCAGCTTGCGGGAGACAGATACGCAGTATTTT. This codes for CASSLRETDTQYF.

This sequence joins TRBV11-2 and TRBJ1-4; D unclear. The CDR3 has 12 residues. Trimming removed 1 base from V and 7 bases from J, with 4 bases in between. The germline gives CDR1 SGHAT, CDR2 FQNNGV. The CDR3 region is CASSLGIEKLFF. CDR3 in DNA: TGTGCCAGCAGCTTAGGGATTGAAAAACTGTTTTTT.

This clonotype has at least ten counts. The chain is built from TRBV4-1 and TRBJ2-1; 9 bases are shared with TRBD1. The DNA end is a closer match to TRBJ2-7, so the J assignment may be wrong. Germline lookup yields CDR1 MGHRA and CDR2 YSYEKL. The CDR3 is 14 residues long. In DNA form, the CDR3 reads TGCGCCAGCAGCCAAGGGACAGGGGTGGACGAGCAGTACTTC. Encoded protein: CASSQGTGVDEQYF.

The chain is built from TRBV7-2 and TRBJ1-1, with D perhaps matching TRBD1 (6 bases). Trimming pared 4 bases from V and 6 bases from J, leaving 15 bases between. In germline, CDR1 is SGHTA, CDR2 FQGNSA. This CDR3 region has 14 residues. The CDR3 sequence: CASSYYRAAAEAFF. In DNA, the CDR3 is TGTGCCAGCAGCTATTACAGGGCAGCCGCTGAAGCTTTCTTT.

This chain links TRBV12-3 or TRBV12-4 with TRBJ1-1; the match to TRBD1 covers 7 bases. V was clipped by 6 bases and J by 2 bases; unmatched bases: 6. The CDR3 totals 14 residues. The CDR3 DNA reads TGTGCCAGCAGCTTGACAGGGATAAACACTGAAGCTTTCTTT. It specifies CASSLTGINTEAFF.

The chain has TRBV3-1 and TRBJ1-2, with D perhaps TRBD1 (6 bases). V was pared by 5 bases and J by 0 bases, with 19 bases between. CDR1 and CDR2 (germline): LGHDT, YNNKEL (reference sequence). The CDR3 sequence is 17 residues long. The CDR3 region has the DNA TGTGCCAGCAGCTACCTGACCGGGACACGAACTAACTATGGCTACACCTTC. Amino acids: CASSYLTGTRTNYGYTF.

V gene TRBV6-1 combines with J gene TRBJ2-5; 12 bases map to TRBD2. CDR1 MNHNS and CDR2 SASEGT come from the germline V gene. The CDR3 is 16 residues long. J was trimmed by 3 bases and V by 4 bases; bases with no gene match: 6. The CDR3 here is CASSVPGLAGKETQYF. DNA of the CDR3: TGTGCCAGCAGTGTGCCGGGACTAGCGGGTAAAGAGACCCAGTACTTC.

A few counts support this clonotype. The V gene is TRBV11-3, the J gene TRBJ2-2; possibly TRBD1 for D (6 bases). Germline assignment: CDR1 SGHNT and CDR2 YENEEA. The V end lost 4 bases, the J end lost 0 bases, and 6 bases lay between the germline ends. There are 14 residues in the CDR3. The CDR3 is CASSWDTNTGELFF. DNA for the CDR3: TGTGCCAGCAGCTGGGACACGAACACCGGGGAGCTGTTTTTT.

This clonotype was counted many times. The rearrangement uses TRBV4-2 and TRBJ1-2; TRBD1 might be the D (5 bases). Germline CDR1 is LGHNA and CDR2 is YNFKEQ. This CDR3 region has 15 residues. V dropped 6 bases and J dropped 0 bases, with 14 bases sitting between them. CDR3 coding DNA: TGTGCCAGCAGTATAGGGACCGCGACTAACTATGGCTACACCTTC. As protein: CASSIGTATNYGYTF.

This clonotype was picked up many times. V usage is TRBV27 and J usage is TRBJ2-1; D is undetermined. The CDR3 runs 15 residues. V was trimmed by 3 bases and J by 0 bases, leaving 9 bases between them. CDR1 is MNHEY, CDR2 SMNVEV, per germline (reference sequence). Written as DNA, the CDR3 is TGTGCCAGCAGTTTTGACTCCTCCTCCTACAATGAGCAGTTCTTC. Translation: CASSFDSSSYNEQFF.

Notes on this clonotype: This may come from a read error, since a much larger clone is one base off. The chain links TRBV11-2 to TRBJ2-5; D may be TRBD1 (5 bases). Germline CDR1 SGHAT, CDR2 FQNNGV. The CDR3 sequence is 15 residues long. CDR3 DNA: TGTGCTAGTGGTGGCTCGCAGGGATACGGTACTGAGCAGTACTTC. Its protein product is CASGGSQGYGTEQYF.

J is TRBJ2-5 and V is TRBV12-3 or TRBV12-4; TRBD1 matches 8 bases. The V gene end was trimmed by 4 bases and the J gene end by 4 bases; junction bases not matched to a gene: 5. The CDR3 covers 14 residues. DNA for the CDR3: TGTGCCAGCAGTTCGGACAGGGAAGGAGAGACCCAGTACTTC. It translates to CASSSDREGETQYF.

Remarks on this clonotype: A read error may explain this, as a much larger clone is one base away. This sequence joins TRBV6-1 and TRBJ2-2; TRBD1 matches 9 bases. CDR1 and CDR2 (germline): MNHNS, SASEGT. The CDR3 covers 14 residues. Trimming at V came to 10 bases and at J to 16 bases, leaving 19 bases not matched to a gene. The CDR3 bases are TGTGCCACCGAGACAGGGGGTGTCGCAGATACGCAGTTTTTT. This translates into CATETGGVADTQFF.

This clonotype was observed a few times. The chain couples TRBV7-2 to TRBJ2-3; 15 bases are shared with TRBD2. Trimming cost V 5 bases and J 4 bases; bases outside gene matches: 4. Germline-derived CDR1 and CDR2 are SGHTA and FQGNSA. The CDR3 spans 16 residues. DNA for the CDR3: TGTGCCAGCAGCCTGCGGACTAGCGGGAGGGCAGATACGCAGTATTTT. Protein: CASSLRTSGRADTQYF.

CDR3 coding DNA: TGTGCCAGCAGCCACGAGGGACTAGCGGGGGGTCGTACCGGGGAGCTGTTTTTT. It codes for CASSHEGLAGGRTGELFF. The rearrangement uses TRBV3-1 and TRBJ2-2, with TRBD2 matching over 15 bases. The CDR3 has 18 residues. Per the germline V gene, CDR1 is LGHDT and CDR2 is YNNKEL (reference sequence). Trimming removed 3 bases from V and 5 bases from J; junction bases left unmatched: 7.